The text below deals with one TCR beta chain. Its cognate antigen has yet to be identified. One end of the junction varies from germline; a read error may be responsible. The data were obtained in a study of CD8+CD57+ T cells in acquired aplastic anemia (dated by TCRdb to 2016 to 2018). The study in broad terms: Extracted DNA from sorted CD4+ and CD8+ cells averaged 3.2 ug, ranging from about 0.18 to 27.4 ug. An average of roughly 10 million reads for CD4+ cells and 12 million or so reads for CD8+ cells was obtained from healthy donor samples. Study-wide findings and limitations: Roughly 30 CD8+ CDR3 sequences were shared between patients and controls but appeared highly expressed in patients and within their immunodominant clones. CD8+ Simpson's diversity did not differ significantly between patients and healthy controls (P=0.060).

Genomic DNA served as template for TCR beta VDJ combination and CDR3 sequence profiling. TCR repertoire sequencing was run on an Illumina HiSeq 2000. The source study handled its data this way. TRBV/TRBJ rearrangement plots, CDR3 size and DJ length profiles, and Simpson's diversity index were used to evaluate the repertoires. The immunodominant clone was defined as the most abundant DNA sequence in deep sequencing data. CDR3 amino acid sequences were screened for sharing across subjects and compared with published repertoires and the VDJdb database. TCRdb ran its own pipeline on the public reads, namely fastp trimming at Q25 and MiXCR clone calling, and kept in-frame beta chains. When rows share a CDR3 protein, they turn into one entry using the most common DNA and genes. TCRdb's processing, not the authors' own work, is the source of the V and J calls. The sample has 35,000 to 50,000 distinct CDR3 sequences on record, 65% to 70% of them singletons. Clones ranked in the top ten supply about 25% of the sample.

The study deep-sequenced TCR repertoires of sorted CD4+ and CD8+ blood T cells from severe aplastic anemia patients and healthy subjects. Ficoll-Paque density gradient centrifugation was used to isolate peripheral blood mononuclear cells. CD4+ and CD8+ T cells were sorted by FACS or magnetic beads before DNA extraction. The germline V gene provides CDR1 KGHDR and CDR2 SFDVKD. The CDR3 measures 17 amino acids from cysteine to phenylalanine. Kept here is only the CDR3 DNA, which spans 51 bases and is read in frame from base 1. The TCR was taken from a human donor in good health, serving as a control. Sample: sorted CD4+, CD8+, or CD8+CD57+ T cells (not recorded which) from PBMCs. In this chain, TRBV24-1 is recombined with TRBJ2-1, with 8 central nucleotides matching TRBD1. Here is the DNA: TGTGCCACCAGTGAATATGGACAGGGTACCTCCCACAATGAGCAGTTCTTC. This yields the protein CATSEYGQGTSHNEQFF.